This T cell receptor (beta chain) was recovered during a study of read filtering for tumor transcriptome and immune sequencing (dated by TCRdb to the early 2020s). Background for the entire study: Of the patients in the cohort, approximately 17 were male and over twelve were female, and their mean age was approximately 70 years, with a range of about 40 to 85. TCR-region mapped reads per sample ranged from about 4 to 10.27 million with IR-seq versus only roughly 85 to 1273 with RNA-seq. Under revised international staging, about 8 patients fell into R-ISS I, approximately 15 into R-ISS II and roughly 7 into R-ISS III. As a main aim, a read-filtering strategy for immune repertoire data was addressed, with the specific question being whether clonotypes supported by a single read should be removed. Using the same bone marrow samples, the study ran both targeted immune repertoire sequencing and bulk whole-transcriptome sequencing and then compared the TCR repertoires from each method. After DNase treatment, whole-transcriptome libraries were prepared using the TruSeq RNA Access Library Prep Kit. Study-wide findings and limitations: The sorted CD138-negative fraction was not purified T cells but a mixed bone marrow immune population. When single-read clonotypes were removed, the proportions of shared clonotypes in IR-seq and RNA-seq correlated more strongly. Compared with RNA-seq, IR-seq captured clonotypes at much greater depth and more reliably, and a smaller IR-seq throughput was enough to identify most of the shared clonotypes. Single-read clonotypes made up around 85% of clonotypes but only roughly 3.5% of total reads in IR-seq, compared with approximately 70% of clonotypes and about 44% of reads in RNA-seq.

The Immunoverse kit was used to build TCR libraries from about 400 ng RNA, with molecular barcoded adaptors covering alpha/delta and beta/gamma chains. TCR library preparation used the same RNA that went into transcriptome sequencing. Sequencing of TCR libraries was carried out on an Illumina HiSeq 4000 with 2 x 150 cycles. The study's own analysis went as follows. With MiXCR, TCR reads were aligned to human V, D, J and C references and assembled into CDR3 clonotypes, with quality filtering and error correction included. The tcR package in R was used for analysis of clonotype counts and gene usage diversity. For inspection of raw mapping reads, RNA-seq reads were mapped by STAR aligner version 2.5.3a onto GRCh37 of the human genome. To test the effect of sequencing depth on detected clonotypes, IR-seq fastq files were randomly downsampled using Seqtk 1.3. TCRdb reran the public reads through fastp at Q25 and MiXCR, keeping productive beta chains. A single entry per CDR3 protein holds the most common genes and DNA from its merged rows. It is TCRdb's table, rather than the study itself, that gives the V and J calls and clone size. This sample holds about 130,000 distinct CDR3 sequences; 10% to 15% were observed only once. In total, the top ten clones hold more than 9.5% of the sample.

The CDR3 runs 14 residues from the cysteine to the phenylalanine. Only the CDR3 region is kept as DNA, spanning 42 bases read in frame from base 1. CDR1 is given as DFQATT and CDR2 as SNEGSKA, both from the germline V gene (reference sequence). Trimming at the junction amounts to 1 base on V and 9 bases on J, and the germline ends lie 16 bases apart. Bone marrow was sampled from every patient at the time of active disease. Ficoll-Hypaque density gradient centrifugation was used to isolate bone marrow mononuclear cells. Myeloma plasma cells were removed and CD138-negative cells were obtained by negative selection following labeling with CD138 magnetic microbeads on a MACS separator. Flow cytometry with CD138 antibodies on an Attune NxT was used to check how pure the isolated cells were. TRIzol reagent was used to extract total RNA, which was then quantified with a NanoDrop spectrophotometer. Paired RNA-seq and IR-seq were performed on the CD138-negative bone marrow sample of each patient.

This clonotype was observed many times. No cognate antigen has been identified for it. Base qualities were left out, and no much larger clone turns up one base away. This TCR derives from a donor at least 40 years old with multiple myeloma. Recombination joined TRBV20-1 with TRBJ2-1; a tentative D call is TRBD1 (5 bases match). Sequences were obtained from a population of CD138-negative cells sorted from bone marrow. This sample's cell subset or site label indicates: bone marrow mononuclear cells depleted of CD138+ plasma/myeloma cells by negative magnetic selection. The DNA is TGCAGTGCTAGAGCAGGGAATATAAGAAGTGAGCAGTTCTTC. Its product reads: CSARAGNIRSEQFF.